The present T cell receptor (beta chain) was sequenced within a study of identical twins. Study outcomes and limitations: For out-of-frame beta sequences, excess twin sharing was weaker. Abundant cord blood beta clonotypes carried fewer insertions; memory repertoires showed none. Twins shared out-of-frame alpha sequences with excess low generation probability.

TCRdb called the 5' RACE reads again in MiXCR, with one record for every CDR3 protein. The sample carries 1.5 million to 2 million distinct CDR3 sequences, around a third recorded once. As to this clonotype: No antigen is known for it.

The CDR3 loop spans 15 amino acids. V was shortened by 0 bases and J by 3 bases, with 10 bases between the two germline ends. Germline V CDR1 and CDR2: WNHNN, SYGVQD (reference sequence). V usage is TRBV10-1 and J usage is TRBJ2-3; no reliable D call. The sequence came from a newborn girl in good health. The sample taken for sequencing was cord blood. DNA of the CDR3: TGCGCCAGCAGTGAGTCCGTGTCGGCTACAGATACGCAGTATTTT. Translating it yields CASSESVSATDTQYF.